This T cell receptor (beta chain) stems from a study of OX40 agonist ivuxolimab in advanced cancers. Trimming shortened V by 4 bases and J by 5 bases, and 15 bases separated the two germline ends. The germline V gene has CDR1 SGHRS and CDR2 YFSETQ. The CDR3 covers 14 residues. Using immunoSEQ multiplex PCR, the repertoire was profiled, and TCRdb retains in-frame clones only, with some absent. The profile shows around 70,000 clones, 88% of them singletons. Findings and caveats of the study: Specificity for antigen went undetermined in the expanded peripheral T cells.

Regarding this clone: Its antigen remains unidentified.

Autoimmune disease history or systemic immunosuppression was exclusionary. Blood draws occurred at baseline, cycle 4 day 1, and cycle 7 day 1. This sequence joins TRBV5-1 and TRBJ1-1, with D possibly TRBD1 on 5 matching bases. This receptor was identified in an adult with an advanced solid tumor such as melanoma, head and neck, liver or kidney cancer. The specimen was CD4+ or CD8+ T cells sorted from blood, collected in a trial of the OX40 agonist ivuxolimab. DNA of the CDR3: TGCGCCAGCAGCGACATCCAGGGTGAAACTGAAGCTTTCTTT. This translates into CASSDIQGETEAFF. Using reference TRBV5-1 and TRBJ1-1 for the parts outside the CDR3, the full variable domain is KAGVTQTPRYLIKTRGQQVTLSCSPISGHRSVSWYQQTPGQGLQFLFEYFSETQRNKGNFPGRFSGRQFSNSRSEMNVSTLELGDSALYLCASSDIQGETEAFFGQGTRLTVV.